The 10 T cell receptor beta chains below were found in one sample sequenced in a study of type 1 and type 2 diabetes patients. PCR was run on genomic DNA. A primer set of 30 forward and 13 reverse primers amplified the CDR3. In TCRdb, the multiplex PCR reads were re-called with MiXCR into one record per CDR3 protein. The data contain approximately 260,000 distinct CDR3 sequences, 45% to 60% of them singletons. What was sequenced was peripheral blood mononuclear cells (PBMCs). The receptor set was obtained from a man younger than 35 with type 2 diabetes.

This chain connects TRBV6-1 to TRBJ1-1, with D hard to call. The CDR3 covers 15 residues. Trimming took 8 bases from V and 0 from J, leaving 16 bases between them. In germline, CDR1 is MNHNS, CDR2 SASEGT. The CDR3 here is CASGKRGGVNTEAFF. The CDR3 DNA sequence: TGTGCCAGCGGCAAGCGGGGAGGAGTGAACACTGAAGCTTTCTTT.

This clonotype was found once. The V call is TRBV15, the J call TRBJ2-6; possible D gene TRBD1, 5 bases. This CDR3 has 17 residues. Germline lookup yields CDR1 LNHNV and CDR2 YYDKDF (reference sequence). Trimming removed 5 bases from V and 0 bases from J, with 14 bases in between. DNA for the CDR3: TGTGCCACCAGCGACAGTCCTTTACCCTCTGGGGCCAACGTCCTGACTTTC. Translation: CATSDSPLPSGANVLTF.

This chain connects TRBV4-1 to TRBJ2-3; D gene ambiguous. The V end lost 5 bases, the J end lost 2 bases, and 11 bases lay between the germline ends. The germline CDR1 and CDR2 sequences are MGHRA and YSYEKL. The CDR3 runs 14 residues. CDR3 DNA: TGCGCCAGCAGCGCGACACAGAACACAGATACGCAGTATTTT. Translating gives CASSATQNTDTQYF.

The chain links TRBV7-6 to TRBJ2-3; D ambiguous. V lost 4 bases and J lost 10, with 9 bases in between. Germline values: CDR1 SGHVS, CDR2 FNYEAQ. This CDR3 has 11 amino acids. CDR3 in amino acids: CASSSQVAQYF. In DNA form, the CDR3 reads TGTGCCAGCAGCTCCCAGGTAGCGCAGTATTTT.

With respect to this clonotype: One end of the junction does not line up with germline, which may come from a read error. This CDR3 reads CAGSLDVNTEAFF. The CDR3 nucleotides are TGCGCCGGCAGCTTGGACGTGAACACTGAAGCTTTCTTT. This chain joins TRBV5-1 and TRBJ1-1; no reliable D call. The germline CDR1 and CDR2 sequences are SGHRS and YFSETQ. The CDR3 consists of 13 residues.

This clonotype was counted only a few times. The chain employs TRBV6-1 and TRBJ2-7, with a possible D match to TRBD2 (5 bases). This CDR3 region has 16 residues. Germline-derived CDR1 and CDR2 are MNHNS and SASEGT. V lost 2 bases, J lost 2 bases, and 16 bases lay in between. CDR3 in amino acids: CASSEHGLYLTYEQYF. CDR3 DNA sequence: TGTGCCAGCAGTGAACATGGACTTTACCTGACCTACGAGCAGTACTTC.

This clonotype has more than one count but fewer than ten. The chain links TRBV6-5 to TRBJ2-7, with TRBD2 as a possible D gene (6 bases). Germline assignment: CDR1 MNHEY and CDR2 SVGAGI. Trimming removed 6 bases from V and 0 bases from J, with 15 bases in between. The length of the CDR3 is 15 residues. CDR3 in amino acids: CASSPPDYSSYEQYF. The CDR3 bases are TGTGCCAGCAGCCCACCGGACTACAGCTCCTACGAGCAGTACTTC.

This sequence joins TRBV6-6 and TRBJ2-3, with D possibly TRBD1 on 6 matching bases. The CDR3 runs 12 residues. Deletions cut 4 bases from V and 6 bases from J, with 8 bases between. Germline V lookup: CDR1 MNHNY, CDR2 SVGAGI (reference sequence). Written as DNA, the CDR3 is TGTGCCAGCAGTTCCGACAGGGATACGCAGTATTTT. This codes for CASSSDRDTQYF.

The chain recombines TRBV25-1 with TRBJ1-5, with D unclear. V lost 5 bases to trimming and J lost 6 bases, with 14 bases between them. The CDR3 runs 14 residues. The V gene's germline CDR1 is MGHDK and CDR2 SYGVNS. CDR3 in amino acids: CASSLFDSAQPQHF. CDR3 bases: TGTGCCAGCAGTTTATTTGATTCCGCTCAGCCCCAGCATTTT.

This clonotype showed up just once. A much larger clone is a single base away; this may be a read error. Because it lacks the conserved phenylalanine or tryptophan at the end, this CDR3 is likely a read error. The CDR3 loop reads CASSLGGWDGYTY. CDR3 DNA sequence: TGCGCCAGCAGCTTGGGGGGATGGGATGGCTACACCTAC. This chain uses TRBV5-1 with TRBJ1-2; no clear D gene. Trimming took off 0 bases at V and 6 bases at J, with 9 bases between the two ends. CDR3 size: 13 residues. CDR1 SGHRS and CDR2 YFSETQ come from the germline V gene.